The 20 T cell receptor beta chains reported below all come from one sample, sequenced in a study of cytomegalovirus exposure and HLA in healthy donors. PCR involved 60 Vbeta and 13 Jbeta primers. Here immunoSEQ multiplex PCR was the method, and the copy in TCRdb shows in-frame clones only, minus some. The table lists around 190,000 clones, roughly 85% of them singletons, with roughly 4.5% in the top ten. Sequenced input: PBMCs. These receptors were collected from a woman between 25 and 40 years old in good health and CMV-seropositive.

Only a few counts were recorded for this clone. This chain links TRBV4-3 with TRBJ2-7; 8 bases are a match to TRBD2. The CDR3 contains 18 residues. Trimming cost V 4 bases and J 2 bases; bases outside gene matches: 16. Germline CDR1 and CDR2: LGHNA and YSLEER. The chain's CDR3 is CASSPHGGGLAGTYEQYF. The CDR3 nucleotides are TGCGCCAGCAGCCCGCACGGAGGGGGGTTAGCGGGGACCTACGAGCAGTACTTC.

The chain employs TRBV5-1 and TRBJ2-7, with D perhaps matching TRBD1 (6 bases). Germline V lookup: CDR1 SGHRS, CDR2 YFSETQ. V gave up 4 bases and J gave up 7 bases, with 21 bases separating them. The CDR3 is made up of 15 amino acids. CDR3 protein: CASSPSRAAQGEQYF. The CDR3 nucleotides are TGCGCCAGCAGCCCGTCCCGAGCGGCCCAGGGGGAGCAGTACTTC.

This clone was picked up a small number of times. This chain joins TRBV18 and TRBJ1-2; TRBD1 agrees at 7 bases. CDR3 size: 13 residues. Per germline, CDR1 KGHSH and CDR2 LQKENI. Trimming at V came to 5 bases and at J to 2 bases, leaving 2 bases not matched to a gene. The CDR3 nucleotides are TGTGCCAGCTCAGGGACAGAGAACTATGGCTACACCTTC. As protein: CASSGTENYGYTF.

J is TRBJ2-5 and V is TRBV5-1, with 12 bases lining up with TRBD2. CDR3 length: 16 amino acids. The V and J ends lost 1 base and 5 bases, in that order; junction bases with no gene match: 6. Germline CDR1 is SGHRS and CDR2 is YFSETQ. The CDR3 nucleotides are TGCGCCAGCAGCTTGAGCCTAGCGGGAGGGCCGGAGACCCAGTACTTC. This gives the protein CASSLSLAGGPETQYF. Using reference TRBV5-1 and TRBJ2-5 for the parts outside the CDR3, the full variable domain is KAGVTQTPRYLIKTRGQQVTLSCSPISGHRSVSWYQQTPGQGLQFLFEYFSETQRNKGNFPGRFSGRQFSNSRSEMNVSTLELGDSALYLCASSLSLAGGPETQYFGPGTRLLVL.

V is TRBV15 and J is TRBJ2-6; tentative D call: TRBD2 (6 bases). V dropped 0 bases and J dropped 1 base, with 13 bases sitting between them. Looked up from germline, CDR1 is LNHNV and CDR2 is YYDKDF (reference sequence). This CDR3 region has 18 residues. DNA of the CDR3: TGTGCCACCAGCAGAGACGCCCCGGGGGAGTCTGGGGCCAACGTCCTGACTTTC. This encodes CATSRDAPGESGANVLTF.

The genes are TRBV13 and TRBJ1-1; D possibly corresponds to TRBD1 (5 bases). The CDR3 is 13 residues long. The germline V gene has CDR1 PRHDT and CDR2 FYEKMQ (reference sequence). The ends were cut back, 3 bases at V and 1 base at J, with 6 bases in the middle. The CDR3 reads CASSFDRNTEAFF. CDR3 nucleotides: TGTGCCAGCAGCTTTGACAGGAACACTGAAGCTTTCTTT. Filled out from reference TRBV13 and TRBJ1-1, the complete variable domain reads AAGVIQSPRHLIKEKRETATLKCYPIPRHDTVYWYQQGPGQDPQFLISFYEKMQSDKGSIPDRFSAQQFSDYHSELNMSSLELGDSALYFCASSFDRNTEAFFGQGTRLTVV.

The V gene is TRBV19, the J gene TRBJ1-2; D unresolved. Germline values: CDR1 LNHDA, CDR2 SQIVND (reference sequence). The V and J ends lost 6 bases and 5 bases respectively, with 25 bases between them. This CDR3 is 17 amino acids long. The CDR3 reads CASSHAISNGPGYGYTF. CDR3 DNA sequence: TGTGCCAGTAGCCACGCGATTAGCAATGGCCCCGGGTATGGCTACACCTTC. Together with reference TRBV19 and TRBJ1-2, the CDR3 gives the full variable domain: DGGITQSPKYLFRKEGQNVTLSCEQNLNHDAMYWYRQDPGQGLRLIYYSQIVNDFQKGDIAEGYSVSREKKESFPLTVTSAQKNPTAFYLCASSHAISNGPGYGYTFGSGTRLTVV.

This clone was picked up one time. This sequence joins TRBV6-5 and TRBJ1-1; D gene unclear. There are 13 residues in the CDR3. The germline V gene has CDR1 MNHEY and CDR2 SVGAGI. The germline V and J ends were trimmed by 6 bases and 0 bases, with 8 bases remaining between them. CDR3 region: CASRRSVNTEAFF. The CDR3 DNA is TGTGCCAGCAGACGATCAGTGAACACTGAAGCTTTCTTT.

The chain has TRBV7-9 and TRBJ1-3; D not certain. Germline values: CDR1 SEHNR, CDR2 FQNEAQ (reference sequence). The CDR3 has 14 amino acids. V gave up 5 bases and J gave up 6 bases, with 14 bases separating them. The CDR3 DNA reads TGTGCCAGCAGCCCGCGTGGTATCGAAAACACCATATATTTT. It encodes CASSPRGIENTIYF. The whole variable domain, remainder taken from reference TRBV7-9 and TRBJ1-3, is DTGVSQNPRHKITKRGQNVTFRCDPISEHNRLYWYRQTLGQGPEFLTYFQNEAQLEKSRLLSDRFSAERPKGSFSTLEIQRTEQGDSAMYLCASSPRGIENTIYFGEGSWLTVV.

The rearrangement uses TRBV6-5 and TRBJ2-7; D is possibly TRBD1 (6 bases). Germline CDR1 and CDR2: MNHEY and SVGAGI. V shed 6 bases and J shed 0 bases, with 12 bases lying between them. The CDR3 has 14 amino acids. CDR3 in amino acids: CASSYRETSYEQYF. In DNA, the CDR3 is TGTGCCAGCAGCTACAGGGAGACCTCCTACGAGCAGTACTTC.

DNA of the CDR3: TGTGCCAGCAGTGAAGAGGCAGGGCTTCAAGCTTTCTTT. It translates to CASSEEAGLQAFF. The chain employs TRBV6-1 and TRBJ1-1; tentatively, D is TRBD1 (5 bases). This CDR3 contains 13 residues. Per germline, CDR1 MNHNS and CDR2 SASEGT. Trimming cost V 1 base and J 9 bases, with 12 bases left between them.

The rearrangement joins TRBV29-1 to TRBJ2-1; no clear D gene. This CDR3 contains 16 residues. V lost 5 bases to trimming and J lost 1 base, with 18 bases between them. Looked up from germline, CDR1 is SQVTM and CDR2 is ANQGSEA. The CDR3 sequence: CSVNPAARVSYNEQFF. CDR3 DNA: TGCAGCGTTAATCCCGCGGCTCGGGTTTCCTACAATGAGCAGTTCTTC.

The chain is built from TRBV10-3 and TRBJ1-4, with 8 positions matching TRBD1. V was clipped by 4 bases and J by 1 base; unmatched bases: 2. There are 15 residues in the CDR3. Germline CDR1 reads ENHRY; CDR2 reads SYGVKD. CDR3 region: CAISATGGTNEKLFF. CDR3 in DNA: TGTGCCATCAGTGCTACAGGGGGAACTAATGAAAAACTGTTTTTT.

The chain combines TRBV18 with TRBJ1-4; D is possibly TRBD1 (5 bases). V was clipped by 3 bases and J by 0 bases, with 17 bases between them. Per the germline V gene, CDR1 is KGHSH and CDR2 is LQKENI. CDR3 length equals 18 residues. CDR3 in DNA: TGTGCCAGCTCACCCCAATTCAATATACAGGCAACTAATGAAAAACTGTTTTTT. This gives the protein CASSPQFNIQATNEKLFF.

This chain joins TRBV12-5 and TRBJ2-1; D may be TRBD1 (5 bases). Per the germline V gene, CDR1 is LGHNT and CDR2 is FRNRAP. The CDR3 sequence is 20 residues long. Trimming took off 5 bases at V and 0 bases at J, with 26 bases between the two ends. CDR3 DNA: TGTGCTAGTGGTCTTGTAAGGTATAGGGGAACTCAGTACTCCTACAATGAGCAGTTCTTC. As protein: CASGLVRYRGTQYSYNEQFF.

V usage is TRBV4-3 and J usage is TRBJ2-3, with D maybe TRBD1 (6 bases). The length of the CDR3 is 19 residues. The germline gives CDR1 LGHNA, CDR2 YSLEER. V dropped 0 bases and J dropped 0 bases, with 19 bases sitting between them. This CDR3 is CASSQDLARAQGSTDTQYF. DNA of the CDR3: TGCGCCAGCAGCCAAGATCTGGCCAGGGCACAGGGTAGCACAGATACGCAGTATTTT.

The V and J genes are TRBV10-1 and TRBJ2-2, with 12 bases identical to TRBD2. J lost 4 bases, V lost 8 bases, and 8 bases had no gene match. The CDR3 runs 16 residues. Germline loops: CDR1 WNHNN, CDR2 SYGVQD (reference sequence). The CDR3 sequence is CASSGLAGLGTGELFF. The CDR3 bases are TGCGCCAGCTCCGGACTAGCGGGGTTGGGCACCGGGGAGCTGTTTTTT.

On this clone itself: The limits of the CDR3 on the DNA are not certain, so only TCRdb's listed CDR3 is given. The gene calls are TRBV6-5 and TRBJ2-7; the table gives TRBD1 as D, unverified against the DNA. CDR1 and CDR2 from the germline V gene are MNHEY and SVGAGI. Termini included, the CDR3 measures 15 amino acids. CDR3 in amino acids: CASSTSTGFSYEQYF.

CDR3 sequence: CASSDVPDTEAFF. The CDR3 DNA follows: TGTGCCAGCAGTGATGTGCCGGACACTGAAGCTTTCTTT. The rearrangement joins TRBV6-1 to TRBJ1-1; unclear D gene. Germline V CDR1 and CDR2: MNHNS, SASEGT. V lost 3 bases, J lost 3 bases, and 8 bases lay in between. CDR3 size: 13 residues.

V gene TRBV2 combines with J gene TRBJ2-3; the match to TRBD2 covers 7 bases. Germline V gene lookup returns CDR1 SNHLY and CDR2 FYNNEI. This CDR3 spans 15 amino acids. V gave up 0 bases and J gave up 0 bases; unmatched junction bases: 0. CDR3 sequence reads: CASSEAGGSTDTQYF. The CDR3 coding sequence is TGTGCCAGCAGTGAAGCCGGGGGGAGCACAGATACGCAGTATTTT.